These 30 T cell receptor beta chains came from one sample sequenced in a study of cytomegalovirus exposure and HLA in healthy donors. The PCR contained 60 Vbeta and 13 Jbeta primers. The table came from immunoSEQ multiplex PCR; TCRdb's copy has only in-frame clones and leaves some out. The sample yields approximately 190,000 clones, about 90% seen once. The sample taken for sequencing was PBMCs. The source is a boy between 2 and 10 years old in good health and CMV-seronegative.

V gene TRBV5-1 combines with J gene TRBJ2-1; D unclear. Germline-derived CDR1 and CDR2 are SGHRS and YFSETQ. The CDR3 covers 14 residues. The V end was cut by 4 bases, the J end by 5 bases, with 13 bases between. The CDR3 is CASSQTPPDNEQFF. In DNA, the CDR3 is TGCGCCAGCAGCCAAACGCCTCCGGACAATGAGCAGTTCTTC.

In its sample, this clone was seen a few times. The chain couples TRBV20-1 to TRBJ1-5; no clear D. This CDR3 has 9 amino acids. The germline CDR1 and CDR2 sequences are DFQATT and SNEGSKA (reference sequence). V lost 6 bases to trimming and J lost 9 bases, with 6 bases between them. CDR3 amino acids: CSAGWPQHF. The CDR3 region has the DNA TGCAGTGCGGGCTGGCCCCAGCATTTT.

This clone was counted between two and nine times. This chain links TRBV6-1 with TRBJ2-6, with unresolved D. The germline gives CDR1 MNHNS, CDR2 SASEGT. The CDR3 has 16 residues. Trimming removed 2 bases from V and 4 bases from J, with 12 bases in between. CDR3 bases: TGTGCCAGCAGTGAAAACCTCTCGAGGGGGGCCAACGTCCTGACTTTC. It translates to CASSENLSRGANVLTF.

The genes are TRBV5-1 and TRBJ2-3; 11 nucleotides match TRBD2. There are 19 residues in the CDR3. CDR1 is SGHRS and CDR2 is YFSETQ in the germline V gene. Trimming cost V 0 bases and J 2 bases; bases outside gene matches: 11. The chain's CDR3 is CASSLAGSSGGPFTDTQYF. CDR3 DNA sequence: TGCGCCAGCAGCTTGGCGGGGTCTAGCGGGGGGCCCTTCACAGATACGCAGTATTTT.

In this sample, this clone turned up a few times. This chain joins TRBV5-1 and TRBJ2-1; 7 nucleotides align to TRBD1. The CDR3 is 14 amino acids. The germline CDR1 and CDR2 sequences are SGHRS and YFSETQ. V was pared by 3 bases and J by 6 bases, with 6 bases of the junction left unmatched. In DNA form, the CDR3 reads TGCGCCAGCAGCTATGGACAGGAAGGCAATGAGCAGTTCTTC. This sequence encodes CASSYGQEGNEQFF.

J is TRBJ2-5 and V is TRBV30; the match to TRBD2 covers 9 bases. Germline CDR1 is GTSNPN and CDR2 is SVGIG (reference sequence). The V and J ends lost 0 bases and 9 bases, in that order; junction bases with no gene match: 14. This CDR3 region has 16 residues. The CDR3 sequence is CAWSVTRLAGSGAQYF. For the CDR3, the DNA is TGTGCCTGGAGTGTAACTCGCCTAGCGGGATCCGGGGCCCAGTACTTC.

The chain couples TRBV27 to TRBJ2-1, with 9 bases identical to TRBD1. The V gene end was trimmed by 4 bases and the J gene end by 5 bases; junction bases not matched to a gene: 6. The CDR3 contains 15 residues. Per germline, CDR1 MNHEY and CDR2 SMNVEV (reference sequence). The CDR3 protein is CASSSQGQGHNEQFF. CDR3 in DNA: TGTGCCAGCAGTTCTCAGGGACAGGGTCACAATGAGCAGTTCTTC.

V and J are TRBV28 and TRBJ2-7; 11 bases are a match to TRBD2. The CDR3 totals 14 residues. V was pared by 10 bases and J by 2 bases, with 7 bases of the junction left unmatched. Germline V CDR1 and CDR2: MDHEN, SYDVKM. CDR3 in DNA: TGTGCCACCGTGGGGACTAGCGGAACCTACGAGCAGTACTTC. It codes for CATVGTSGTYEQYF.

The V and J genes are TRBV25-1 and TRBJ1-1; TRBD1 matches at 7 bases. The CDR3 is made up of 14 amino acids. CDR1 and CDR2 from the germline V gene are MGHDK and SYGVNS. V lost 5 bases, J lost 7 bases, and 10 bases stayed unmatched. The CDR3 sequence: CASSKAGTANEAFF. For the CDR3, the DNA is TGTGCCAGCAGTAAAGCCGGGACAGCAAATGAAGCTTTCTTT.

This chain connects TRBV14 to TRBJ2-7; weak D call: TRBD1 (6 bases). The V end lost 3 bases, the J end lost 9 bases, and 12 bases lay between the germline ends. CDR3 length equals 12 residues. Germline values: CDR1 SGHDN, CDR2 FVKESK. The CDR3 coding sequence is TGTGCCAGCAGCCACACAACAGGGAGGCAGTACTTC. Protein: CASSHTTGRQYF.

Worth noting for this clone: It is unclear where the CDR3 begins or ends on the DNA, so no DNA is shown, and the CDR3 is as TCRdb lists it. This sequence joins TRBV28 and TRBJ2-3; the D call in the table, TRBD2, was not verified against the DNA. Including both end residues, the CDR3 is 12 amino acids long. Germline loops: CDR1 MDHEN, CDR2 SYDVKM. This CDR3 is CASSSSGDTQYF.

The CDR3 loop is CASMPGQGRGEKLFF. The CDR3 DNA is TGTGCCAGCATGCCGGGACAGGGGAGGGGTGAAAAACTGTTTTTT. The chain uses TRBV6-5 and TRBJ1-4, with 10 bases aligning to TRBD1. Germline lookup yields CDR1 MNHEY and CDR2 SVGAGI. V shed 7 bases and J 7 bases; nucleotides not matched to a gene: 9. The CDR3 totals 15 residues.

The rearrangement links TRBV18 to TRBJ1-1; 8 bases match TRBD1. The CDR3 runs to 13 residues. The germline V gene encodes CDR1 KGHSH and CDR2 LQKENI. J gave up 4 bases and V 9 bases, and 7 bases lay outside the gene matches. The CDR3, as DNA: TGTGCCAGTTCAGGGGGCGTAAGCACTGAAGCTTTCTTT. It encodes CASSGGVSTEAFF.

The rearrangement links TRBV5-1 to TRBJ1-1; no definite D call. The V end was cut by 2 bases, the J end by 3 bases, with 8 bases between. Germline V CDR1 and CDR2: SGHRS, YFSETQ. The CDR3 totals 13 residues. CDR3 nucleotides: TGCGCCAGCAGCTTCTTGGAGGACACTGAAGCTTTCTTT. It is translated as CASSFLEDTEAFF.

The sample holds a few counts of this clone. This chain links TRBV6-1 with TRBJ2-4; the D gene is possibly TRBD2 (6 bases). The CDR3 is 16 amino acids. V lost 3 bases and J 1 base, leaving 13 bases between the germline ends. Germline-derived CDR1 and CDR2 are MNHNS and SASEGT. In DNA, the CDR3 is TGTGCCAGCAGTGAGGAGATTAGCGGCGCCAAAAACATTCAGTACTTC. It specifies CASSEEISGAKNIQYF.

DNA of the CDR3: TGTGCCAGCAGCTTAGGGGACAGGGAGTTCTACGAGCAGTACTTC. Protein: CASSLGDREFYEQYF. The gene calls are TRBV13 and TRBJ2-7; 8 bases align to TRBD1. There are 15 residues in the CDR3. Germline V gives CDR1 PRHDT, CDR2 FYEKMQ (reference sequence). With 0 bases clipped from V and 3 bases from J, the junction kept 4 bases outside the gene matches.

The chain joins TRBV7-3 to TRBJ2-5; possible D gene TRBD2, 6 bases. The CDR3 spans 13 residues. Per the germline V gene, CDR1 is SGHTA and CDR2 is FQGTGA. Trimming removed 5 bases from V and 3 bases from J, with 10 bases in between. The CDR3 spells CASSGGSEETQYF. In DNA form, the CDR3 reads TGTGCCAGCAGCGGGGGGTCAGAAGAGACCCAGTACTTC.

The gene calls are TRBV5-1 and TRBJ2-1, with D unresolved. Trimming shortened V by 0 bases and J by 7 bases, and 5 bases separated the two germline ends. This CDR3 region has 12 residues. Germline V lookup: CDR1 SGHRS, CDR2 YFSETQ. Here the CDR3 reads CASSLDGNEQFF. The CDR3 nucleotides are TGCGCCAGCAGCTTGGACGGGAATGAGCAGTTCTTC.

The chain is built from TRBV5-1 and TRBJ2-7, with 10 bases that match TRBD1. This CDR3 has 14 residues. J was trimmed by 4 bases and V by 3 bases; bases with no gene match: 4. CDR1 is SGHRS and CDR2 is YFSETQ in the germline V gene. CDR3 sequence reads: CASSSGTGVYEQYF. CDR3 bases: TGCGCCAGCAGCTCCGGGACAGGGGTTTACGAGCAGTACTTC.

The chain links TRBV6-6 to TRBJ1-1; perhaps TRBD1 as D (5 bases). Trimming took off 3 bases at V and 7 bases at J, with 15 bases between the two ends. The CDR3 runs 14 residues. The V gene's germline CDR1 is MNHNY and CDR2 SVGAGI (reference sequence). The CDR3 bases are TGTGCCAGCAGTTATTCGGACATGTCGGGTGAAGCTTTCTTT. This gives the protein CASSYSDMSGEAFF.

The rearrangement links TRBV28 to TRBJ2-1; tentative D call: TRBD1 (5 bases). Per the germline V gene, CDR1 is MDHEN and CDR2 is SYDVKM. CDR3 length: 16 residues. The V end lost 6 bases, the J end lost 0 bases, and 15 bases lay between the germline ends. This CDR3 is CASRIRQRSSYNEQFF. The CDR3 DNA follows: TGTGCCAGCAGAATCAGACAGAGGAGCTCCTACAATGAGCAGTTCTTC.

A word on this clone: One end of the junction fails to match germline, which may point to a read error. CDR3 region: CASSAKPGQRPIF. The CDR3 DNA reads TGTGCCAGCAGTGCTAAACCGGGACAAAGGCCGATCTTC. V gene TRBV6-5 combines with J gene TRBJ1-2; maybe TRBD1 (6 bases). There are 13 residues in the CDR3. From germline, CDR1 is MNHEY and CDR2 SVGAGI.

This chain joins TRBV7-6 and TRBJ1-5; tentative D call: TRBD1 (5 bases). CDR1 and CDR2 (germline): SGHVS, FNYEAQ. V was trimmed by 1 base and J by 3 bases, leaving 16 bases between them. This CDR3 comprises 17 residues. This CDR3 reads CASSLGPPQGNNQPQHF. The CDR3 nucleotides read TGTGCCAGCAGCTTAGGCCCCCCCCAGGGAAACAATCAGCCCCAGCATTTT.

The V gene is TRBV2, the J gene TRBJ1-1; 7 positions match TRBD1. The CDR3 is 15 amino acids. From germline, CDR1 is SNHLY and CDR2 FYNNEI. V trimming: 6 bases; J trimming: 1 base; junction bases outside the gene matches: 8. The CDR3 is CASRIDRASNTEAFF. CDR3 sequence (DNA): TGTGCCAGCAGAATTGACAGGGCATCGAACACTGAAGCTTTCTTT.

In nucleotides, the CDR3 is TGCAACACAGGTACCCCTTATGGCTACACCTTC. The encoded protein is CNTGTPYGYTF. The chain joins TRBV20-1 to TRBJ1-2; a possible D gene is TRBD1 (5 bases). CDR1 and CDR2 (germline): DFQATT, SNEGSKA (reference sequence). CDR3 length: 11 residues.

This clone appeared a few times. The chain links TRBV11-2 to TRBJ1-1; 10 nucleotides agree with TRBD1. Germline assignment: CDR1 SGHAT and CDR2 FQNNGV. CDR3 length: 15 amino acids. J gave up 6 bases and V 1 base, and 5 bases lay outside the gene matches. The CDR3 loop reads CASSLGTGGPAEAFF. The CDR3 DNA sequence: TGTGCCAGCAGCTTAGGGACAGGGGGACCCGCTGAAGCTTTCTTT.

The J gene is TRBJ2-1, the V gene TRBV2; D is undetermined. The V gene lost 4 bases and the J gene lost 9 bases, with 7 bases spanning the gap. This CDR3 contains 11 residues. Germline CDR1 reads SNHLY; CDR2 reads FYNNEI. The CDR3 DNA sequence: TGTGCCAGCAGTGTTCTTCTTGAGCAGTTCTTC. It encodes CASSVLLEQFF.

The gene calls are TRBV5-1 and TRBJ2-7; 10 positions agree with TRBD2. The CDR3 is 15 residues long. Germline V lookup: CDR1 SGHRS, CDR2 YFSETQ. Germline trimming cut 7 bases from V and 3 bases from J; bases unmatched to any gene: 10. Here the CDR3 DNA reads TGCGCCAGCCGATCTAGCGGGGGACTCATCTACGAGCAGTACTTC. Protein: CASRSSGGLIYEQYF.

This clone was counted once. The V and J genes are TRBV7-3 and TRBJ2-3; tentatively, D is TRBD2 (5 bases). Trimming took 2 bases from V and 4 from J, leaving 16 bases between them. This CDR3 has 16 residues. Germline CDR1 SGHTA, CDR2 FQGTGA. CDR3 protein: CASSLGLASSPDTQYF. As DNA, the CDR3 is TGTGCCAGCAGCTTAGGTCTAGCTTCGTCCCCAGATACGCAGTATTTT.

J is TRBJ1-2 and V is TRBV9, with D possibly matching TRBD1 (6 bases). V was pared by 0 bases and J by 3 bases, with 15 bases between. Per germline, CDR1 SGDLS and CDR2 YYNGEE. CDR3 length equals 16 residues. The DNA for the CDR3 is TGTGCCAGCAGCGTAGCTAGGGGGGGGAGTGACTATGGCTACACCTTC. It encodes CASSVARGGSDYGYTF.